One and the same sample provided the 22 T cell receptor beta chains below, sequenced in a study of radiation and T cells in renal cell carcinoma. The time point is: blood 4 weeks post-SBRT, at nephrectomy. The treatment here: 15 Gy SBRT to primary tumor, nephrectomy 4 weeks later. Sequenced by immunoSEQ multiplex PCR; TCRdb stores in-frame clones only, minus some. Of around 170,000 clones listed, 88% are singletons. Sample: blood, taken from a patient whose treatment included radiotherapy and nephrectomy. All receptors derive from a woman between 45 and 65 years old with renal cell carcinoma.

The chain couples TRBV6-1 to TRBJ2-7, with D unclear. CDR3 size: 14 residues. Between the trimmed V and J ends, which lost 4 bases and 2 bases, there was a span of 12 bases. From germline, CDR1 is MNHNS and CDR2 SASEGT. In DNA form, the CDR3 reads TGTGCCAGCAGTGCCCAATTAAGCGCCTACGAGCAGTACTTC. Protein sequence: CASSAQLSAYEQYF.

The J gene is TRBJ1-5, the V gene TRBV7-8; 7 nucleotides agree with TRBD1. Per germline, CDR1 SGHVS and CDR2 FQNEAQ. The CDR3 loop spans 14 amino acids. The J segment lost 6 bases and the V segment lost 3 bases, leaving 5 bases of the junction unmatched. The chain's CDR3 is CASSFTGESQPQHF. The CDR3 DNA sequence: TGTGCCAGCAGCTTTACAGGGGAAAGTCAGCCCCAGCATTTT.

CDR3 bases: TGCGCCAGCAGCTTGGCCACAGGGACGGGCCCTTTGATGGGAGATACGCAGTATTTT. This translates into CASSLATGTGPLMGDTQYF. V is TRBV5-1 and J is TRBJ2-3; weak D call: TRBD1 (6 bases). Germline CDR1 reads SGHRS; CDR2 reads YFSETQ. The V end lost 0 bases, the J end lost 5 bases, and 25 bases lay between the germline ends. CDR3 length equals 19 residues.

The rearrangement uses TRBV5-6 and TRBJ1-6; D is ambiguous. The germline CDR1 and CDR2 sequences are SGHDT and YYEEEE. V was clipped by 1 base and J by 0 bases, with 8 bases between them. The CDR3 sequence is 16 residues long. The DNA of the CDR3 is TGTGCCAGCAGCTTGAACGGGGACTCCTATAATTCACCCCTCCACTTT. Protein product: CASSLNGDSYNSPLHF.

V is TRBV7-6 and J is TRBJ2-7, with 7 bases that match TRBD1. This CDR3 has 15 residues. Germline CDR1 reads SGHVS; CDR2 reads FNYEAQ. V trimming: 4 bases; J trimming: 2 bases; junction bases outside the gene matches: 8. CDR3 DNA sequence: TGTGCCAGCAGCTCTCGGACAGGAATTGCCTACGAGCAGTACTTC. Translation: CASSSRTGIAYEQYF.

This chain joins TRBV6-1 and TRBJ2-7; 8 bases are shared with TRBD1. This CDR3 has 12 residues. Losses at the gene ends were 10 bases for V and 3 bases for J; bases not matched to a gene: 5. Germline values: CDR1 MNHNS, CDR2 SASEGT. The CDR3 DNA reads TGTGCCACCAGGACAGGGAGCTACGAGCAGTACTTC. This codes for CATRTGSYEQYF.

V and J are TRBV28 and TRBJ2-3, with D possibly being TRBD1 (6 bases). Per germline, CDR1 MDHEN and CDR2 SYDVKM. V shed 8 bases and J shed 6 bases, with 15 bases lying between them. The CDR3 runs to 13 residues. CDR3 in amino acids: CASQDSPTDTQYF. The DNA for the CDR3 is TGTGCCAGCCAGGACAGTCCCACCGATACGCAGTATTTT.

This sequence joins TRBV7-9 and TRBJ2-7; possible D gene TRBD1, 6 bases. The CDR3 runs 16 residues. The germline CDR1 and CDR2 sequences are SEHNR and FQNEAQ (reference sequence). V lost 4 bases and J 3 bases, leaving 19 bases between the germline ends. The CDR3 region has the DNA TGTGCCAGCAGCTCTGCTAGTCAGGGGATATTCTACGAGCAGTACTTC. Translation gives CASSSASQGIFYEQYF. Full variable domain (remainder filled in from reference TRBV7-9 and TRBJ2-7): DTGVSQNPRHKITKRGQNVTFRCDPISEHNRLYWYRQTLGQGPEFLTYFQNEAQLEKSRLLSDRFSAERPKGSFSTLEIQRTEQGDSAMYLCASSSASQGIFYEQYFGPGTRLTVT.

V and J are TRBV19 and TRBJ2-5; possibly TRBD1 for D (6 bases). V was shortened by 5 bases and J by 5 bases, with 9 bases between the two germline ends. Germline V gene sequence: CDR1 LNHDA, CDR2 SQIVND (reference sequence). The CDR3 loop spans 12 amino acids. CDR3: CASSRDTETQYF. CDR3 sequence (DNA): TGTGCCAGTAGTCGGGACACGGAGACCCAGTACTTC.

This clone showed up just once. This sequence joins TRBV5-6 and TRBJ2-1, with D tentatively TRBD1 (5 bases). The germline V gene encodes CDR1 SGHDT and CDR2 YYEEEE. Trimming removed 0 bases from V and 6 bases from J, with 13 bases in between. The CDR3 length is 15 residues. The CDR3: CASSLGPQGVNEQFF. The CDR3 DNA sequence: TGTGCCAGCAGCTTGGGGCCACAAGGGGTCAATGAGCAGTTCTTC. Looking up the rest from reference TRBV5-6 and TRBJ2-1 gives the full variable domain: DAGVTQSPTHLIKTRGQQVTLRCSPKSGHDTVSWYQQALGQGPQFIFQYYEEEERQRGNFPDRFSGHQFPNYSSELNVNALLLGDSALYLCASSLGPQGVNEQFFGPGTRLTVL.

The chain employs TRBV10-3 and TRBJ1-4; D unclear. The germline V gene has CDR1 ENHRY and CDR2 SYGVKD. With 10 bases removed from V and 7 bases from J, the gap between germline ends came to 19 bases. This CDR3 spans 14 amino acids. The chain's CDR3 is CATRGGGEGEKLFF. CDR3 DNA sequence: TGTGCCACCCGAGGAGGCGGGGAGGGTGAAAAACTGTTTTTT.

The DNA for the CDR3 is TGTGCCAGCAGCGCAAGGGTAAGCCCTCAGCCCCAGCATTTT. Amino acids: CASSARVSPQPQHF. The rearrangement links TRBV9 to TRBJ1-5; no firm D call. The V gene's germline CDR1 is SGDLS and CDR2 YYNGEE. V lost 3 bases, J lost 6 bases, and 13 bases lay in between. The CDR3 loop spans 14 amino acids.

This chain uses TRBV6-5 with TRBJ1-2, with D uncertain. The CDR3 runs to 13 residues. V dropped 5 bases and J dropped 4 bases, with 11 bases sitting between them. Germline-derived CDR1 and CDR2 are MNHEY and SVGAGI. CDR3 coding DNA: TGTGCCAGCAGTGACCGGTCCCTCTATGGCTACACCTTC. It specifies CASSDRSLYGYTF.

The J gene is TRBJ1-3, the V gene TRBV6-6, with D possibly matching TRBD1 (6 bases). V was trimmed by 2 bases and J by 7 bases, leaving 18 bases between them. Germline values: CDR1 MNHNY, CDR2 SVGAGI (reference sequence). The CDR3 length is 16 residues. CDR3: CASSYAGTTVENTIYF. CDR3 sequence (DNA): TGTGCCAGCAGTTACGCCGGGACAACTGTCGAGAACACCATATATTTT.

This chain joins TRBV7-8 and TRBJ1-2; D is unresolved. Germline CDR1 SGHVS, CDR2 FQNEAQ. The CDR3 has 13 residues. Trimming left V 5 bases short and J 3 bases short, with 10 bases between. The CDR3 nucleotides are TGTGCCAGCAGCCCGGCGGGTGACTATGGCTACACCTTC. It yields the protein CASSPAGDYGYTF.

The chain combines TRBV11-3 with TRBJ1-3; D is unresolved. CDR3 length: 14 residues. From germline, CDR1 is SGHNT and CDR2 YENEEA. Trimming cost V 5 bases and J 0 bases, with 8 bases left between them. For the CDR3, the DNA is TGTGCCAGCAGCGCGCGGAGCTCTGGAAACACCATATATTTT. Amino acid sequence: CASSARSSGNTIYF.

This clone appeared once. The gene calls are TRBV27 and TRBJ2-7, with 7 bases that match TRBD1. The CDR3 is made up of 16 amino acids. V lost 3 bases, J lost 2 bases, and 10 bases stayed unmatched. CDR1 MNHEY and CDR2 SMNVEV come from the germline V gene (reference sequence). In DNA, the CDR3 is TGTGCCAGCAGTTTCACTGGACAGGCTCCGACCTACGAGCAGTACTTC. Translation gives CASSFTGQAPTYEQYF.

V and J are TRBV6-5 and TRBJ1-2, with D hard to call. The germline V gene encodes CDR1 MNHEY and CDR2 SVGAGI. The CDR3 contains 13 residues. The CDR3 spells CVTSGMLNYGYTF. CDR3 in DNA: TGTGTCACGAGTGGCATGCTGAACTATGGCTACACCTTC.

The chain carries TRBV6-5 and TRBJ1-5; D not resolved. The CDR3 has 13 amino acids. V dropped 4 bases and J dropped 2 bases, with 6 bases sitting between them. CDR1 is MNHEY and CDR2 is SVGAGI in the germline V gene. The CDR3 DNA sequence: TGTGCCAGCAGTTCCTCCCGCAATCAGCCCCAGCATTTT. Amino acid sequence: CASSSSRNQPQHF.

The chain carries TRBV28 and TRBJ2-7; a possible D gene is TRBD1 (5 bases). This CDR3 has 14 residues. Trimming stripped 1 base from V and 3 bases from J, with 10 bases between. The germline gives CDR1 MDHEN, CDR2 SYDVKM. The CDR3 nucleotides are TGTGCCAGCAGTTTATTTCAGGGCAGCTACGAGCAGTACTTC. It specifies CASSLFQGSYEQYF.

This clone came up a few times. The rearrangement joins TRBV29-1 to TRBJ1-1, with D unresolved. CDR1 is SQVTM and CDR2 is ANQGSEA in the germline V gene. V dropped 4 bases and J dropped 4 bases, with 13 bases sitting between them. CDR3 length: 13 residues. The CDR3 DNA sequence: TGCAGCGTTGGTATTGGGGTGGGCACTGAAGCTTTCTTT. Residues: CSVGIGVGTEAFF.

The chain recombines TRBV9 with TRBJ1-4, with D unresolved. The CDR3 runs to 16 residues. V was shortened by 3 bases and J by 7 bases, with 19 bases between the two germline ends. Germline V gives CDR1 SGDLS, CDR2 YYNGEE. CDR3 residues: CASSAESGVLGEKLFF. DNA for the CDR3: TGTGCCAGCAGCGCCGAGTCCGGGGTATTAGGTGAAAAACTGTTTTTT.